The 21 T cell receptor beta chains given below trace back to one sample, sequenced in a study of brain T cells in children with intractable seizures (dated by TCRdb to the early 2020s). The library was made by the immunoSEQ multiplex PCR assay. Sourced from immuneACCESS, this table was stored by TCRdb with only in-frame sequences that have V and J called. A share of the clones is absent; for the studies checked, an unresolved V gene accounts for under half, and the remainder has no known explanation. The sample table lists under 400,000 clones, approximately 93% of them with a count of one. The leading ten clones occupy roughly 5.8% of the sample. What the time point label conveys for this sample: blood from clinic visit 5 months post-surgery; TSC patient then seizure free. This specimen consisted of peripheral blood, obtained less than 6 months after surgery. These receptors all stem from a boy younger than two with tuberous sclerosis and intractable seizures.

The chain carries TRBV5-8 and TRBJ2-3; TRBD2 matches 9 bases. Losses at the gene ends were 1 base for V and 5 bases for J; bases not matched to a gene: 5. CDR3 length: 15 residues. CDR1 and CDR2 from the germline V gene are SGHTS and YDEGEE. CDR3 in amino acids: CASSLPSAGGDTQYF. CDR3 in DNA: TGTGCCAGCAGCTTGCCTTCAGCGGGGGGAGATACGCAGTATTTT.

The chain carries TRBV28 and TRBJ1-2; D remains ambiguous. Germline CDR1 reads MDHEN; CDR2 reads SYDVKM. Trimming took 5 bases from V and 8 from J, leaving 15 bases between them. The CDR3 length is 13 residues. CDR3 bases: TGTGCCAGCAGTCCGCCCCAGACTCGCGGCTACACCTTC. The encoded protein is CASSPPQTRGYTF.

In nucleotides, the CDR3 is TGTGCCAGCACCGCGGGGGGTATGGGCAATCAGCCCCAGCATTTT. Residues: CASTAGGMGNQPQHF. V gene TRBV2 combines with J gene TRBJ1-5, with D possibly TRBD1 on 5 matching bases. Germline V gives CDR1 SNHLY, CDR2 FYNNEI. The V end was cut by 7 bases, the J end by 2 bases, with 15 bases between. The CDR3 totals 15 residues.

J is TRBJ2-1 and V is TRBV19, with TRBD2 identical over 12 bases. This CDR3 spans 21 amino acids. Trimming took 2 bases from V and 6 from J; bases not matched to a gene: 20. Per germline, CDR1 LNHDA and CDR2 SQIVND (reference sequence). Here the CDR3 DNA reads TGTGCCAGTAGTATACCATCAACTAGCGGGGGGATGAGAGCTTTGAGCAATGAGCAGTTCTTC. Protein: CASSIPSTSGGMRALSNEQFF.

As for this clone: The same CDR3 also results from other DNA sequences found in this sample. The chain uses TRBV24-1 and TRBJ1-2; weak D call: TRBD1 (6 bases). The V and J ends lost 3 bases and 5 bases respectively, with 6 bases between them. The CDR3 spans 12 residues. Germline loops: CDR1 KGHDR, CDR2 SFDVKD. CDR3 DNA sequence: TGTGCCACCAGTGATACAGGGTATGGCTACACCTTC. This translates into CATSDTGYGYTF.

The rearrangement joins TRBV18 to TRBJ1-2, with D unresolved. The CDR3 consists of 14 residues. V lost 0 bases and J lost 4, with 9 bases in between. Germline V lookup: CDR1 KGHSH, CDR2 LQKENI. The CDR3 loop is CASSPPVQSYGYTF. Here the CDR3 DNA reads TGTGCCAGCTCACCACCGGTACAGTCCTATGGCTACACCTTC.

The chain couples TRBV3-1 (or the pseudogene TRBV3-2) to TRBJ1-2; D not resolved. Trimming removed 0 bases at V and 3 bases at J, with 2 bases between. There are 12 residues in the CDR3. Germline V CDR1 and CDR2: LGHDT, YNNKEL (reference sequence). For the CDR3, the DNA is TGTGCCAGCAGCCAAGACTACTATGGCTACACCTTC. Residues: CASSQDYYGYTF.

CDR3 bases: TGCAGCGCCCGAGGGGAGAGGGGAGGCGAAAAACTGTTTTTT. Residues: CSARGERGGEKLFF. The J gene is TRBJ1-4, the V gene TRBV29-1; tentatively, D is TRBD1 (5 bases). V was clipped by 7 bases and J by 8 bases, with 20 bases between them. The CDR3 is made up of 14 amino acids. Germline CDR1 and CDR2: SQVTM and ANQGSEA.

This chain links TRBV14 with TRBJ2-1, with TRBD2 matching 9 bases. The ends lost 5 bases at V and 3 bases at J; junction bases unmatched: 8. Per germline, CDR1 SGHDN and CDR2 FVKESK. The CDR3 sequence is 16 residues long. The CDR3 region is CASSVMGGGDYNEQFF. For the CDR3, the DNA is TGTGCCAGCAGCGTTATGGGCGGGGGGGACTACAATGAGCAGTTCTTC.

The chain employs TRBV5-5 and TRBJ1-2; D may be TRBD1 (5 bases). Germline V gene data show CDR1 as SGHKS and CDR2 as YYEKEE (reference sequence). The CDR3 is 14 amino acids. V gave up 4 bases and J gave up 8 bases, with 18 bases separating them. The CDR3 is CASSRDGGWGGYTF. For the CDR3, the DNA is TGTGCCAGCAGCCGGGACGGGGGATGGGGAGGCTACACCTTC.

This rearrangement joins TRBV7-2 to TRBJ2-4, with D perhaps matching TRBD2 (7 bases). V was shortened by 3 bases and J by 9 bases, with 15 bases between the two germline ends. Germline V CDR1 and CDR2: SGHTA, FQGNSA. The CDR3 consists of 14 residues. The CDR3, as DNA: TGTGCCAGCAGCTTCGTAGGGGGGGGTGGCATTCAGTACTTC. Residues: CASSFVGGGGIQYF. Supplemented by reference TRBV7-2 and TRBJ2-4, the full variable domain reads GAGVSQSPSNKVTEKGKDVELRCDPISGHTALYWYRQSLGQGLEFLIYFQGNSAPDKSGLPSDRFSAERTGGSVSTLTIQRTQQEDSAVYLCASSFVGGGGIQYFGAGTRLSVL.

This chain joins TRBV28 and TRBJ2-4; TRBD2 agrees at 7 bases. Germline CDR1 MDHEN, CDR2 SYDVKM. J lost 6 bases, V lost 6 bases, and 17 bases had no gene match. The CDR3 loop spans 17 amino acids. CDR3 bases: TGTGCCAGCAGGACGGCGGCGGGAGTAGGATCGGGAAACATTCAGTACTTC. This translates into CASRTAAGVGSGNIQYF.

The chain has TRBV19 and TRBJ1-6; no reliable D call. The CDR3 contains 15 residues. Germline V gene sequence: CDR1 LNHDA, CDR2 SQIVND (reference sequence). V was trimmed by 3 bases and J by 2 bases, leaving 8 bases between them. The CDR3 region has the DNA TGTGCCAGTAGTATTGGGCAGGCCTATAATTCACCCCTCCACTTT. Translation: CASSIGQAYNSPLHF.

The chain employs TRBV4-1 and TRBJ2-7; TRBD2 matches at 8 bases. The germline V gene has CDR1 MGHRA and CDR2 YSYEKL. V was clipped by 5 bases and J by 2 bases; unmatched bases: 11. The CDR3 has 16 amino acids. The DNA of the CDR3 is TGCGCCAGCAGCAATCCTACTAGCGGCCGTGCCTACGAGCAGTACTTC. Protein sequence: CASSNPTSGRAYEQYF.

V usage is TRBV24-1 and J usage is TRBJ1-2; 9 bases line up with TRBD1. The CDR3 is made up of 16 amino acids. The V gene end was trimmed by 4 bases and the J gene end by 7 bases; junction bases not matched to a gene: 12. CDR1 is KGHDR, CDR2 SFDVKD, per germline. The CDR3: CATSDSTGTGISGYTF. CDR3 DNA sequence: TGTGCCACCAGTGACTCAACCGGGACAGGGATTAGTGGCTACACCTTC.

The rearrangement links TRBV11-2 to TRBJ2-1; no clear D gene. V lost 5 bases, J lost 10 bases, and 9 bases lay in between. CDR3 length equals 11 residues. Per the germline V gene, CDR1 is SGHAT and CDR2 is FQNNGV. In DNA form, the CDR3 reads TGTGCCAGCAGCCTCCGCGGAGAGCAGTTCTTC. Residues: CASSLRGEQFF.

The rearrangement joins TRBV5-1 to TRBJ1-1, with TRBD1 identical over 8 bases. V lost 6 bases to trimming and J lost 4 bases; unmatched junction nucleotides: 5. The CDR3 is 13 amino acids. Per the germline V gene, CDR1 is SGHRS and CDR2 is YFSETQ. CDR3 in amino acids: CASNLDRGTEAFF. CDR3 sequence (DNA): TGCGCCAGCAACCTAGACAGGGGCACTGAAGCTTTCTTT. Based on the CDR3 plus reference TRBV5-1 and TRBJ1-1, the full variable domain is KAGVTQTPRYLIKTRGQQVTLSCSPISGHRSVSWYQQTPGQGLQFLFEYFSETQRNKGNFPGRFSGRQFSNSRSEMNVSTLELGDSALYLCASNLDRGTEAFFGQGTRLTVV.

The rearrangement links TRBV30 to TRBJ2-5; 9 nucleotides match TRBD2. Per the germline V gene, CDR1 is GTSNPN and CDR2 is SVGIG (reference sequence). After removal of 0 bases from V and 4 bases from J, the junction contained 9 bases not matched to a gene. The CDR3 runs 16 residues. Here the CDR3 reads CAWSVQASGIRETQYF. The CDR3 coding sequence is TGTGCCTGGAGTGTACAGGCTAGCGGGATACGAGAGACCCAGTACTTC. Supplemented by reference TRBV30 and TRBJ2-5, the full variable domain reads SQTIHQWPATLVQPVGSPLSLECTVEGTSNPNLYWYRQAAGRGLQLLFYSVGIGQISSEVPQNLSASRPQDRQFILSSKKLLLSDSGFYLCAWSVQASGIRETQYFGPGTRLLVL.

V is TRBV5-1 and J is TRBJ1-2; 9 bases line up with TRBD1. V lost 4 bases, J lost 4 bases, and 11 bases stayed unmatched. The germline CDR1 and CDR2 sequences are SGHRS and YFSETQ. This CDR3 spans 16 amino acids. The DNA for the CDR3 is TGCGCCAGCAGCGACGGACAGGGGATTCTTGGCTATGGCTACACCTTC. It specifies CASSDGQGILGYGYTF.

CDR3 region: CASRPGDPYGYTF. The CDR3 nucleotides read TGTGCCAGTAGACCAGGGGATCCCTATGGCTACACCTTC. The chain joins TRBV19 to TRBJ1-2; D possibly corresponds to TRBD1 (6 bases). V lost 6 bases, J lost 4 bases, and 12 bases lay in between. The CDR3 totals 13 residues. Germline-derived CDR1 and CDR2 are LNHDA and SQIVND (reference sequence).

V is TRBV6-5 and J is TRBJ2-7; D remains ambiguous. The CDR3 spans 13 residues. V was shortened by 6 bases and J by 6 bases, with 15 bases between the two germline ends. CDR1 and CDR2 from the germline V gene are MNHEY and SVGAGI. For the CDR3, the DNA is TGTGCCAGCAGCCCCGGCCCGTGGGGCGAGCAGTACTTC. The encoded protein is CASSPGPWGEQYF.